This T cell receptor beta chain was captured in a study of OX40 agonist ivuxolimab in advanced cancers. Study information: Of mixed ages from roughly 23 to 85 and averaging 60 years, the group was almost 85% male.

General study points: Expanded peripheral T cell antigen specificity was not determined. Dose levels from 0.1 to 3.0 mg/kg saw CD4+ and CD8+ blood T cells expand clonally by week 6.

Autoimmune disease history or systemic immunosuppression excluded patients. This clone was seen only a few times. Its antigen remains unidentified. Assay: immunoSEQ multiplex PCR; the TCRdb copy retains only in-frame clones and omits some. The table includes about 75,000 clones, about 85% detected once. The sample consisted of CD4+ or CD8+ T cells sorted from blood, taken in a trial of the OX40 agonist ivuxolimab. The sequence came from an adult with an advanced solid tumor such as melanoma, head and neck, liver or kidney cancer.

The DNA for the CDR3 is TGCGCCAGCAGTTCGGACAGAAAGTATGATGGCTACACCTTC. Amino acids: CASSSDRKYDGYTF. J is TRBJ1-2 and V is TRBV10-1; D is perhaps TRBD1 (6 bases). Per the germline V gene, CDR1 is WNHNN and CDR2 is SYGVQD (reference sequence). CDR3 size: 14 residues. The V and J ends lost 5 bases and 6 bases respectively, with 16 bases between them.